The 7 T cell receptor beta chains given below trace back to one sample, sequenced in a study of CD8 T cells in Susac syndrome. cDNA came from roughly 0.5 to 1 ug RNA primed by random hexamers. TCRdb re-called the immunoSEQ multiplex PCR reads through MiXCR, storing one row per CDR3 protein. The sample holds about 200,000 distinct CDR3 sequences, roughly 96% seen once. Input material: CD4+ T cells from PBMCs. These receptors were collected from a human donor with multiple sclerosis.

V and J are TRBV29-1 and TRBJ2-7; TRBD1 matches 7 bases. V dropped 7 bases and J dropped 4; count of bases not matched to a gene: 7. CDR1 SQVTM and CDR2 ANQGSEA come from the germline V gene. This CDR3 spans 12 amino acids. The CDR3 DNA is TGCAGCGCGACAGGGCGTTTTTACGAGCAGTACTTC. This sequence encodes CSATGRFYEQYF.

V gene TRBV7-2 combines with J gene TRBJ2-5; a weak D match, TRBD2 (5 bases). The CDR3 has 15 amino acids. V was trimmed by 3 bases and J by 4 bases, leaving 15 bases between them. Per germline, CDR1 SGHTA and CDR2 FQGNSA. The CDR3 nucleotides are TGTGCCAGCAGCTTGGTAAAACTCGGAGGAGAGACCCAGTACTTC. Protein: CASSLVKLGGETQYF.

This chain connects TRBV29-1 to TRBJ2-3; D not resolved. The V end lost 6 bases, the J end lost 1 base, and 14 bases lay between the germline ends. This CDR3 region has 14 residues. Germline V CDR1 and CDR2: SQVTM, ANQGSEA. CDR3 nucleotides: TGCAGCGTCGCCCGAGGAGTGGGCACAGATACGCAGTATTTT. Protein sequence: CSVARGVGTDTQYF.

The CDR3 nucleotides read TGTGCCAGCAGTTTACAATGGTCGGGACAGAATAATTCACCCCTCCACTTT. It is translated as CASSLQWSGQNNSPLHF. The genes are TRBV27 and TRBJ1-6; 7 bases fit TRBD1. Germline CDR1 MNHEY, CDR2 SMNVEV (reference sequence). V gave up 2 bases and J gave up 5 bases; unmatched junction bases: 9. This CDR3 is built from 17 residues.

J is TRBJ2-1 and V is TRBV4-1, with D perhaps given as TRBD1 or TRBD2 (5 bases each). CDR1 MGHRA and CDR2 YSYEKL come from the germline V gene. Trimming removed 1 base at V and 5 bases at J, with 12 bases between. The CDR3 is 15 amino acids. CDR3 residues: CASSQVGTQDNEQFF. The CDR3 nucleotides read TGCGCCAGCAGCCAAGTAGGGACGCAGGACAATGAGCAGTTCTTC.

V is TRBV9 and J is TRBJ2-5; 7 nucleotides match TRBD1. Trimming cost V 6 bases and J 2 bases; bases outside gene matches: 4. The germline V gene has CDR1 SGDLS and CDR2 YYNGEE. CDR3 length: 13 amino acids. The CDR3 bases are TGTGCCAGCAACCCGGGACAGCAAGAGACCCAGTACTTC. This translates into CASNPGQQETQYF.

This clonotype was found once. The rearrangement links TRBV29-1 to TRBJ2-5; D unclear. Germline-derived CDR1 and CDR2 are SQVTM and ANQGSEA. The CDR3 consists of 11 residues. The V end lost 6 bases, the J end lost 1 base, and 6 bases lay between the germline ends. The CDR3 nucleotides read TGCAGCGTGACCGTCCAAGAGACCCAGTACTTC. Translated: CSVTVQETQYF. Full variable domain (remainder filled in from reference TRBV29-1 and TRBJ2-5): SAVISQKPSRDICQRGTSLTIQCQVDSQVTMMFWYRQQPGQSLTLIATANQGSEATYESGFVIDKFPISRPNLTFSTLTVSNMSPEDSSIYLCSVTVQETQYFGPGTRLLVL.